What follows are 3 T cell receptor beta chains derived from one specimen sequenced in a study of T cells in localized non-small cell lung cancer. TCRdb's copy holds only in-frame clones and misses some; the assay was immunoSEQ multiplex PCR. Here the sample spans fewer than 45,000 clones, 86% being singletons. The sample was peripheral blood, taken before any cancer treatment. All receptors come from a man aged 40-75 years with stage I lung adenocarcinoma.

The rearrangement joins TRBV29-1 to TRBJ2-5; possible D gene TRBD2, 6 bases. Germline V gene lookup returns CDR1 SQVTM and CDR2 ANQGSEA. CDR3 size: 12 residues. Trimming removed 6 bases from V and 2 bases from J, with 10 bases in between. CDR3 coding DNA: TGCAGCGTCAAGACTAGACAAGAGACCCAGTACTTC. The encoded protein is CSVKTRQETQYF.

In its sample, this clone is medium-sized (0.01 to 0.1%). The chain combines TRBV7-9 with TRBJ2-1; 9 nucleotides line up with TRBD1. The V and J ends lost 1 base and 4 bases, in that order; junction bases with no gene match: 2. Per the germline V gene, CDR1 is SEHNR and CDR2 is FQNEAQ (reference sequence). This CDR3 has 15 amino acids. The CDR3 protein is CASSLDGTGYNEQFF. CDR3 nucleotides: TGTGCCAGCAGCTTAGATGGGACAGGGTACAATGAGCAGTTCTTC.

V and J are TRBV20-1 and TRBJ2-1, with a weak D call TRBD1 (6 bases). The germline CDR1 and CDR2 sequences are DFQATT and SNEGSKA (reference sequence). The CDR3 runs to 11 residues. Trimming removed 7 bases at V and 7 bases at J, with 11 bases between. This chain's CDR3 is CSGKGVNEQFF. The CDR3 nucleotides read TGCAGTGGTAAGGGGGTAAATGAGCAGTTCTTC.